This T cell receptor delta chain originates from a study of gamma-delta T cells after stem cell transplantation. Points on this clone: Other DNA sequences in the same sample also yield this CDR3.

TCRdb re-identified clones in the RT-PCR reads via CATT. The data hold about 1,800 delta-chain clones, with 6.3% observed a single time. The CDR3 is 17 residues long. Germline V lookup: CDR1 GEAIGNYY, CDR2 EKD. After removal of 3 bases from V and 0 bases from J, the junction contained 11 bases not matched to a gene. The chain links TRDV2 to TRDJ1; the match to TRDD3 covers 8 bases. Specimen: gamma-delta T cells. The TCR sequence derives from a human donor. It is not recorded whose cells these are; they may come from a transplant donor. The CDR3 nucleotides read TGTGCCTGTGACTTACTGGGGGGAAATAAGTACACCGATAAACTCATCTTT. This sequence encodes CACDLLGGNKYTDKLIF.